The 27 T cell receptor beta chains in this list originate from one sample, sequenced in a study of OX40 agonist ivuxolimab in advanced cancers. Assay: immunoSEQ multiplex PCR; the TCRdb copy retains only in-frame clones and omits some. In the table there are approximately 80,000 clones, approximately 85% of which are singletons. The sequencing here drew on CD4+ or CD8+ T cells sorted from blood, taken in a trial of the OX40 agonist ivuxolimab. All receptors come from an adult with an advanced solid tumor such as melanoma, head and neck, liver or kidney cancer.

The rearrangement links TRBV7-2 to TRBJ1-6; D gene unclear. The V end lost 1 base, the J end lost 7 bases, and 8 bases lay between the germline ends. From germline, CDR1 is SGHTA and CDR2 FQGNSA. The CDR3 is 14 amino acids. The CDR3 region has the DNA TGTGCCAGCAGCTTAGATTGGGTGAATTCACCCCTCCACTTT. Translated: CASSLDWVNSPLHF.

This clone was observed a single time. J is TRBJ1-1 and V is TRBV7-2, with 9 nucleotides matching TRBD1. The CDR3 is made up of 14 amino acids. The germline CDR1 and CDR2 sequences are SGHTA and FQGNSA. V lost 5 bases and J lost 5; bases outside the gene matches: 6. The CDR3 sequence is CASSDRQGGTEAFF. CDR3 DNA: TGTGCCAGCAGCGACCGACAGGGGGGGACTGAAGCTTTCTTT.

This clone was seen only once. This chain joins TRBV7-2 and TRBJ1-2; no reliable D call. The CDR3 is 11 residues long. V lost 2 bases and J 4 bases, leaving 2 bases between the germline ends. The germline V gene has CDR1 SGHTA and CDR2 FQGNSA. CDR3 sequence (DNA): TGTGCCAGCAGCTTACTCTATGGCTACACCTTC. Amino acids: CASSLLYGYTF. The entire variable domain, with the rest obtained from reference TRBV7-2 and TRBJ1-2, is as follows: GAGVSQSPSNKVTEKGKDVELRCDPISGHTALYWYRQSLGQGLEFLIYFQGNSAPDKSGLPSDRFSAERTGGSVSTLTIQRTQQEDSAVYLCASSLLYGYTFGSGTRLTVV.

To note about this clone: The junction departs from the called germline gene at one end, perhaps through a read error. The gene calls are TRBV5-5 and TRBJ2-5; tentatively, D is TRBD1 or TRBD2 (6 bases each). The germline V gene has CDR1 SGHKS and CDR2 YYEKEE (reference sequence). The CDR3 runs 15 residues. CDR3 region: CVSSLIQGGQETQYF. The CDR3 coding sequence is TGTGTCAGCAGCTTAATACAGGGAGGACAAGAGACCCAGTACTTC. The complete variable domain, with remaining parts taken from reference TRBV5-5 and TRBJ2-5, reads DAGVTQSPTHLIKTRGQQVTLRCSPISGHKSVSWYQQVLGQGPQFIFQYYEKEERGRGNFPDRFSARQFPNYSSELNVNALLLGDSALYLCVSSLIQGGQETQYFGPGTRLLVL.

This chain connects TRBV18 to TRBJ2-7; TRBD1 might be the D (6 bases). V lost 0 bases to trimming and J lost 0 bases, with 12 bases between them. In germline, CDR1 is KGHSH, CDR2 LQKENI. This CDR3 region has 16 residues. The CDR3 bases are TGTGCCAGCTCACCACCGGACAGCGGAAGCTCCTACGAGCAGTACTTC. Its protein is CASSPPDSGSSYEQYF.

Of note for this clone: The same CDR3 arises from other DNA sequences in this sample as well. CDR3 in DNA: TGTGCCTGGAGTGTACAAGGGGACACTGAAGCTTTCTTT. It yields the protein CAWSVQGDTEAFF. The chain is built from TRBV30 and TRBJ1-1, with a possible D match to TRBD1 (5 bases). Germline CDR1 reads GTSNPN; CDR2 reads SVGIG (reference sequence). The CDR3 totals 13 residues. Deletions cut 0 bases from V and 3 bases from J, with 8 bases between.

The chain is built from TRBV7-2 and TRBJ2-7, with D perhaps matching TRBD1 or TRBD2 (6 bases each). The ends were cut back, 3 bases at V and 5 bases at J, with 11 bases in the middle. Germline CDR1 SGHTA, CDR2 FQGNSA. The CDR3 is made up of 13 amino acids. This CDR3 reads CASSFPGAHEQYF. The CDR3 DNA reads TGTGCCAGCAGCTTCCCGGGGGCTCACGAGCAGTACTTC. Full variable domain (rest looked up from reference TRBV7-2 and TRBJ2-7): GAGVSQSPSNKVTEKGKDVELRCDPISGHTALYWYRQSLGQGLEFLIYFQGNSAPDKSGLPSDRFSAERTGGSVSTLTIQRTQQEDSAVYLCASSFPGAHEQYFGPGTRLTVT.

J is TRBJ2-7 and V is TRBV2, with TRBD1 as a possible D gene (5 bases). CDR1 is SNHLY and CDR2 is FYNNEI in the germline V gene. The CDR3 is made up of 14 amino acids. V dropped 3 bases and J dropped 2 bases, with 11 bases sitting between them. The DNA of the CDR3 is TGTGCCAGCAGTGATAGGACATCAACCTACGAGCAGTACTTC. It specifies CASSDRTSTYEQYF.

This clone was counted once. The genes are TRBV27 and TRBJ2-7, with TRBD1 matching 7 bases. Germline CDR1 and CDR2: MNHEY and SMNVEV (reference sequence). With V trimmed by 7 bases and J by 3 bases, 12 bases remained unmatched. This CDR3 spans 15 amino acids. The CDR3 region has the DNA TGTGCCAGCACCCCTACAGGGGAGAATGGCTACGAGCAGTACTTC. This encodes CASTPTGENGYEQYF.

The rearrangement uses TRBV18 and TRBJ1-4; D unresolved. Trimming took 1 base from V and 6 from J, leaving 12 bases between them. The CDR3 runs 15 residues. CDR1 is KGHSH, CDR2 LQKENI, per germline. The CDR3 sequence: CASSPQEQRDEKLFF. DNA for the CDR3: TGTGCCAGCTCACCACAGGAACAGAGAGATGAAAAACTGTTTTTT.

This chain joins TRBV7-2 and TRBJ1-5; TRBD1 might be the D (5 bases). This CDR3 region has 15 residues. CDR1 SGHTA and CDR2 FQGNSA come from the germline V gene. The V end lost 2 bases, the J end lost 6 bases, and 14 bases lay between the germline ends. DNA for the CDR3: TGTGCCAGCAGCTTAAGCGTCATTCAGGGTCAGCCCCAGCATTTT. Translated, it gives CASSLSVIQGQPQHF.

The V and J genes are TRBV6-5 and TRBJ1-6, with 7 nucleotides matching TRBD1. V dropped 4 bases and J dropped 10; count of bases not matched to a gene: 13. Germline V gene sequence: CDR1 MNHEY, CDR2 SVGAGI. The CDR3 is made up of 16 amino acids. In DNA form, the CDR3 reads TGTGCCAGCAGTTCCGAACGACAGGGCGGTTGGTCACCCCTCCACTTT. Translated: CASSSERQGGWSPLHF.

This clone was detected a few times. The chain combines TRBV27 with TRBJ2-1; 15 bases align to TRBD2. There are 18 residues in the CDR3. V was clipped by 5 bases and J by 7 bases; unmatched bases: 12. Germline V gene sequence: CDR1 MNHEY, CDR2 SMNVEV (reference sequence). CDR3 nucleotides: TGTGCCAGCAGTCTCGCTCGGACTAGCGGGGGGGCTATGAATGAGCAGTTCTTC. This codes for CASSLARTSGGAMNEQFF.

The chain couples TRBV7-2 to TRBJ1-6; 9 bases agree with TRBD1. The V gene end was trimmed by 7 bases and the J gene end by 10 bases; junction bases not matched to a gene: 11. Germline V gives CDR1 SGHTA, CDR2 FQGNSA. The CDR3 consists of 15 residues. The CDR3 coding sequence is TGTGCCAGCACAAAAAATCGGGACAGGGTGTCACCCCTCCACTTT. Translating gives CASTKNRDRVSPLHF.

This clone was seen only once. CDR3 in DNA: TGTGCCAGCAGCTTAGTCCGCAGGGACTTGATGGAGGATGGCTACACCTTC. It is translated as CASSLVRRDLMEDGYTF. The chain joins TRBV11-2 to TRBJ1-2, with D possibly matching TRBD1 (5 bases). Germline assignment: CDR1 SGHAT and CDR2 FQNNGV. Between the trimmed V and J ends, which lost 1 base and 6 bases, there was a span of 21 bases. The CDR3 extends over 17 amino acids.

This chain joins TRBV5-4 and TRBJ2-1; 9 positions match TRBD1. The CDR3 sequence is 16 residues long. The J segment lost 3 bases and the V segment lost 2 bases, leaving 6 bases of the junction unmatched. Germline lookup yields CDR1 SGHNT and CDR2 YYREEE (reference sequence). The CDR3 DNA reads as TGTGCCAGCAGCTTAAACACAGGGGGCTACTACAATGAGCAGTTCTTC. It is translated as CASSLNTGGYYNEQFF.

This sequence joins TRBV7-9 and TRBJ1-1, with D uncertain. The germline gives CDR1 SEHNR, CDR2 FQNEAQ (reference sequence). V was shortened by 3 bases and J by 2 bases, with 7 bases between the two germline ends. The CDR3 consists of 13 residues. CDR3 in amino acids: CASSFGLNTEAFF. The CDR3 DNA is TGTGCCAGCAGCTTTGGGCTTAACACTGAAGCTTTCTTT.

This chain joins TRBV6-1 and TRBJ1-5; D call uncertain. The CDR3 totals 14 residues. Germline lookup yields CDR1 MNHNS and CDR2 SASEGT. Trimming shortened V by 8 bases and J by 4 bases, and 15 bases separated the two germline ends. In nucleotides, the CDR3 is TGTGCCAGCGCTCGGATCACTCAGAATCAGCCCCAGCATTTT. Its protein product is CASARITQNQPQHF.

The chain links TRBV6-6 to TRBJ1-5; TRBD1 might be the D (5 bases). V was cut by 4 bases and J by 0 bases, with 10 bases left in between. The CDR3 spans 15 residues. Germline V gene lookup returns CDR1 MNHNY and CDR2 SVGAGI (reference sequence). The CDR3 DNA reads TGTGCCAGCAGTTCCCAGGGTCATAGCAATCAGCCCCAGCATTTT. It translates to CASSSQGHSNQPQHF.

The rearrangement joins TRBV7-2 to TRBJ2-3; D call uncertain. This CDR3 contains 12 residues. With 5 bases removed from V and 4 bases from J, the gap between germline ends came to 7 bases. Germline assignment: CDR1 SGHTA and CDR2 FQGNSA. The CDR3 nucleotides read TGTGCCAGCAGCCCCGCCCCAGATACGCAGTATTTT. Its protein is CASSPAPDTQYF.

The sample holds a few counts of this clone. V gene TRBV19 combines with J gene TRBJ1-4; maybe TRBD1 (6 bases). The CDR3 is made up of 14 amino acids. V was pared by 3 bases and J by 2 bases, with 7 bases between. Germline CDR1 reads LNHDA; CDR2 reads SQIVND (reference sequence). The CDR3 here is CASSMRGTNEKLFF. The CDR3 DNA is TGTGCCAGTAGTATGAGGGGGACTAATGAAAAACTGTTTTTT.

V and J are TRBV30 and TRBJ1-1, with a weak D call TRBD1 (5 bases). V was cut by 5 bases and J by 6 bases, with 10 bases left in between. This CDR3 contains 11 residues. Germline CDR1 GTSNPN, CDR2 SVGIG (reference sequence). The CDR3 loop reads CAWGGRAEAFF. The CDR3 coding sequence is TGTGCCTGGGGGGGAAGAGCTGAAGCTTTCTTT.

This chain's CDR3 is CASTRGETYEQYF. Here the CDR3 DNA reads TGTGCCAGCACCAGGGGGGAGACCTACGAGCAGTACTTC. The V gene is TRBV2, the J gene TRBJ2-7; D may be TRBD1 (7 bases). Between the trimmed V and J ends, which lost 7 bases and 2 bases, there was a span of 12 bases. The CDR3 extends over 13 amino acids. Looked up from germline, CDR1 is SNHLY and CDR2 is FYNNEI.

This clone is labeled medium-sized (0.01 to 0.1%). This chain links TRBV4-3 with TRBJ1-2; D is perhaps TRBD1 (6 bases). V shed 0 bases and J shed 7 bases, with 15 bases lying between them. This CDR3 is built from 15 residues. The germline V gene encodes CDR1 LGHNA and CDR2 YSLEER. The CDR3 bases are TGCGCCAGCAGCCAAGATACAGGGATGAGAGGTGGCTACACCTTC. The encoded protein is CASSQDTGMRGGYTF.

The chain links TRBV30 to TRBJ1-2; TRBD1 matches 7 bases. The CDR3 covers 14 residues. J gave up 2 bases and V 3 bases, and 6 bases lay outside the gene matches. Germline assignment: CDR1 GTSNPN and CDR2 SVGIG (reference sequence). CDR3 sequence reads: CAWRWGRGNYGYTF. The CDR3 DNA sequence: TGTGCCTGGAGGTGGGGCAGGGGGAACTATGGCTACACCTTC.

The chain couples TRBV28 to TRBJ2-3; no clear D gene. The CDR3 is made up of 13 amino acids. Germline V CDR1 and CDR2: MDHEN, SYDVKM. Trimming took 2 bases from V and 5 from J, leaving 8 bases between them. The CDR3 sequence: CASSLPQRDTQYF. The DNA of the CDR3 is TGTGCCAGCAGTTTACCCCAGAGAGATACGCAGTATTTT.

The sample holds one count of this clone. The chain links TRBV11-2 to TRBJ2-1; 12 nucleotides align to TRBD2. Trimming removed 5 bases from V and 0 bases from J; junction bases left unmatched: 5. The CDR3 totals 17 residues. CDR1 and CDR2 from the germline V gene are SGHAT and FQNNGV. The CDR3 loop is CASSLRLAGDSYNEQFF. DNA for the CDR3: TGTGCCAGCAGCCTCCGACTAGCGGGGGACTCCTACAATGAGCAGTTCTTC.